This paragraph reports one T cell receptor (beta chain). This sample was included in a study of OX40 agonist ivuxolimab in advanced cancers. Only in-frame clones appear in the TCRdb table, and some are missing; sequencing was by immunoSEQ multiplex PCR. The table records 55,000 to 75,000 clones, roughly 88% of them present only once. Germline trimming cut 8 bases from V and 1 base from J; bases unmatched to any gene: 11. CDR1 and CDR2 from the germline V gene are SGHTA and FQGNSA. The CDR3 sequence is 16 residues long. This sequence originates from an adult with an advanced solid tumor such as melanoma, head and neck, liver or kidney cancer. The V call is TRBV7-2, the J call TRBJ1-3; 7 bases fit TRBD1. The sample consisted of CD4+ or CD8+ T cells sorted from blood, taken in a trial of the OX40 agonist ivuxolimab. In DNA, the CDR3 is TGTGCCAGCCAAGGGGGCAACCCGTTATCTGGAAACACCATATATTTT. Translation gives CASQGGNPLSGNTIYF.